This T cell receptor (beta chain) was identified in a study of T and B cells in COVID-19 patients (dated by TCRdb to 2019 to 2021). Looking at the study overall: Using TRB and IGH repertoire sequencing of peripheral blood, the study characterized adaptive immunity in COVID-19 patients who had active infection or had recovered. A recovered cohort included some 19 patients who provided 20 to 25 samples, and most of these patients had mild to moderate COVID-19 treated on an outpatient basis. A median age of approximately 30 years was recorded in the recovered cohort versus around 70 years in the active-infection cohort. Of the 20 to 25 patients in the active-infection cohort, 12 to 13 were critically ill and needed mechanical ventilation or ECMO. Comorbidities linked to unfavorable COVID-19 outcome were present in about 90% of the roughly 20 patients in the active-infection cohort. Over 7 million TCR sequences were analysed from a TCR and BCR sequence repository that comprised a few dozen patients and 55 to 75 time points. Because samples were available both during active disease and after recovery, a couple of patients were counted in both the recovered and the active cohorts. Repertoire analyses used an age-matched reference group of approximately 40 healthy donors who were negative for COVID-19 antibodies as the comparison. As many as 9 follow-up blood samples were taken per patient, and some of the samples covered different disease stages within the same individual.

Sequencing took place on an Illumina MiSeq. Multiplex PCR with BIOMED2 TRB-A/B primer pools was used to amplify TRB rearrangements. Illumina-compatible adapters and 7-nucleotide sample barcodes were attached to the amplicons through two consecutive PCRs. Phusion HS II polymerase was used for all library PCRs. Amplicons were purified from gel with the NucleoSpin Gel and PCR Clean-up kit, quantified on Qubit, and pooled at roughly 4 nM. The quality of the amplicon pool was checked on an Agilent 2100 Bioanalyzer prior to Illumina next-generation sequencing. Processing in the source paper ran as follows. TRB rearrangements were annotated with MiXCR 3.0.8 using the default MiXCR reference library. Non-productive reads and sequences with fewer than 2 reads were excluded, and each unique CDR3 nucleotide sequence counted as one clone. Clonality, diversity, richness and V-J gene usage were calculated in R 3.5.1. GLIPH2 was used to cluster TCRs based on CDR3 similarity, and OLGA was used to calculate the generation probabilities. GLIPH2 clusters were kept only if they contained at least four unique TCR clonotypes found in at least three individuals. TCRdb redid the processing of the public reads, applying fastp at Q25 and MiXCR, and retained in-frame beta chains. CDR3 protein duplicates are merged, each entry listing the most common genes and DNA. The V and J calls shown here were made by TCRdb, not taken from the authors' results. In all, the sample holds around 10,000 distinct CDR3 sequences, and about a third of those were seen once. Less than 60% of the sample lies in the top ten.

Note on this clonotype: What antigen it recognizes has not been identified. At one end, the junction sequence differs from germline, possibly due to a read error.

Genomic DNA extracted from blood, in amounts of roughly 250-550 ng, served as the starting material for amplifying TRB repertoires. The CDR3 measures 12 amino acids from cysteine to phenylalanine. Only the CDR3 part of the read is kept: 36 bases, read in frame from the first base. CDR1 MNHEY and CDR2 SMNVEV were looked up in the germline V gene (reference sequence). Points the paper makes about the study in general: The cohort was judged too small for assessing how HLA contributes to COVID-19 susceptibility or severity. The reported TCR clusters were said to need prospective validation before any clinical use. Strongly skewed TRBV/TRBJ gene usage was reported in patients with COVID-19. Few blood samples were available from mildly ill patients while symptoms were present or from severe cases at early time points. Specific T cell subsets (CD4+/Treg/CD8+) and sorted SARS-CoV-2-responsive or tetramer+ T cells had not yet been sequenced, and these experiments were ongoing. The recovered cohort had 2,400 or so exclusive TCR clusters, including over 30 low-pGen clusters. In active COVID-19, TRB repertoires were highly clonal, while at recovery, diversity and richness increased above the levels seen in healthy donors.

This receptor was identified in a human donor with active COVID-19. The rearranged segments are TRBV27 and TRBJ1-6; TRBD1 could be the D gene, as 5 bases match. The material sequenced was blood. The nucleotide sequence reads as follows: TGTGTCAGCAGTTTCAGGGCTTCACCCCTCCACTTT. It codes for CVSSFRASPLHF.